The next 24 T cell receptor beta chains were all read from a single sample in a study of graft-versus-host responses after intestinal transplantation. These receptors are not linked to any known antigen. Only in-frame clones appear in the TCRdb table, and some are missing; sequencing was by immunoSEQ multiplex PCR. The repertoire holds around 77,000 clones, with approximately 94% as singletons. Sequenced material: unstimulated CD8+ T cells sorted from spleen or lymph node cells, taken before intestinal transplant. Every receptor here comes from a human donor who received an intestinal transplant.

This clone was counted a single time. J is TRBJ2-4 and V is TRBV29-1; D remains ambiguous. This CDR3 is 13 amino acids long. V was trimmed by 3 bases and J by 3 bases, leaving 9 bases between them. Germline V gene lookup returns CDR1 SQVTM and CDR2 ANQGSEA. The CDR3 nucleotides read TGCAGCGTTGAGTTGGAGAACAAAAACATTCAGTACTTC. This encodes CSVELENKNIQYF.

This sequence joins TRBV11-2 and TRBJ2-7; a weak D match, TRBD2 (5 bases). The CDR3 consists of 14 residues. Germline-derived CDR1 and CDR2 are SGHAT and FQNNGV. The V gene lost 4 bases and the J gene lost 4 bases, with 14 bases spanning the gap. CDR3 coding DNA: TGTGCCAGCAGCTCCGTGGTAGGGAGTTACGAGCAGTACTTC. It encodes CASSSVVGSYEQYF.

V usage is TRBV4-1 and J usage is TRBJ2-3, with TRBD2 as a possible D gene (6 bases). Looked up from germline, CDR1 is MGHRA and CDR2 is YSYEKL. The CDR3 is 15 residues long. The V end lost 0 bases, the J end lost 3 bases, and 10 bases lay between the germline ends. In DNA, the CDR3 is TGCGCCAGCAGCCAAGATCCCAGCGGGACAGATACGCAGTATTTT. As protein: CASSQDPSGTDTQYF.

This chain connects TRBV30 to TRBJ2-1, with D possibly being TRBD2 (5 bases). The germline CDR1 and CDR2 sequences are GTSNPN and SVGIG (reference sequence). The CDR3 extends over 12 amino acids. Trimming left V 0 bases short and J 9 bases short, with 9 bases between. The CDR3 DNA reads TGTGCCTGGAGTGTCATGGAGGTTGAGCAGTTCTTC. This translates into CAWSVMEVEQFF.

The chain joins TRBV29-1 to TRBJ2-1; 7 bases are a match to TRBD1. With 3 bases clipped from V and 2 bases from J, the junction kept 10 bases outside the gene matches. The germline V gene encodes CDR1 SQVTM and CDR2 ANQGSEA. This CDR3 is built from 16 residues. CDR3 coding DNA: TGCAGCGTTGAGCCCACAGGGGTTAACGCCTACAATGAGCAGTTCTTC. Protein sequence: CSVEPTGVNAYNEQFF.

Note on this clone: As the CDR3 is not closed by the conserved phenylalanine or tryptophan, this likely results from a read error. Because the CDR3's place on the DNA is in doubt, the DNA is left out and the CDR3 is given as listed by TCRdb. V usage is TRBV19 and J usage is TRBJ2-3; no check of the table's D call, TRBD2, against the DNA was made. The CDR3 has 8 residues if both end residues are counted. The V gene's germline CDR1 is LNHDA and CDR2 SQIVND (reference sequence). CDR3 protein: CASSRVRQ.

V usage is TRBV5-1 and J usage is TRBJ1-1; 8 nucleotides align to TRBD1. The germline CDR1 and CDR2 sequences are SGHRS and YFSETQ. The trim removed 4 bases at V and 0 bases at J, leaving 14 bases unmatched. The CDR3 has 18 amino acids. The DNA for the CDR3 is TGCGCCAGCAGCATGGGGGGCGCGGGACAGGCCATGAACACTGAAGCTTTCTTT. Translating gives CASSMGGAGQAMNTEAFF.

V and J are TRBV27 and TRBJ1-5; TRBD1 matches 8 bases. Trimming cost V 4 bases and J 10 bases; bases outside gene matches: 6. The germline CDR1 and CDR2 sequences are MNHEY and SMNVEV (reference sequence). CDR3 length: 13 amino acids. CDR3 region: CASSSTGGGPQHF. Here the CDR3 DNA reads TGTGCCAGCAGTTCCACAGGGGGGGGACCCCAGCATTTT.

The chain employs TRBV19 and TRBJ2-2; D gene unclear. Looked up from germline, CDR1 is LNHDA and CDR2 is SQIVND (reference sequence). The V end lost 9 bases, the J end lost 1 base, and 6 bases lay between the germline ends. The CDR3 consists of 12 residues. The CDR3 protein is CASPGNTGELFF. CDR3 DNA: TGTGCCAGCCCTGGGAACACCGGGGAGCTGTTTTTT.

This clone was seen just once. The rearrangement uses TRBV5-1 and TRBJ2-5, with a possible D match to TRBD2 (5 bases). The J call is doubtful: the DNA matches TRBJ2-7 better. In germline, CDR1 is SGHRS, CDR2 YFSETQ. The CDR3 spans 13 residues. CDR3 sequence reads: CASSQKRDYEQYF. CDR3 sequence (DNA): TGCGCCAGCAGCCAGAAGAGGGACTACGAGCAGTACTTC.

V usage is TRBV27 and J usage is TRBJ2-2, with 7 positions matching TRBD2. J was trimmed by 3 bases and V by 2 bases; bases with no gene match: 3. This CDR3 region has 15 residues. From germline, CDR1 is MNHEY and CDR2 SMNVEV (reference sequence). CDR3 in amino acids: CASSLAGVDTGELFF. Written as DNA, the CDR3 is TGTGCCAGCAGTTTAGCGGGGGTGGACACCGGGGAGCTGTTTTTT.

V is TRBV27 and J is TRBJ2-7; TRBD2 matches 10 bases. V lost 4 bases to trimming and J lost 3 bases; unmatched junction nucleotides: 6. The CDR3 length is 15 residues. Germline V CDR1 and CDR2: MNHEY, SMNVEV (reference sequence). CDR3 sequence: CASSSLAGESYEQYF. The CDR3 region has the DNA TGTGCCAGCAGTTCCCTAGCGGGAGAGAGCTACGAGCAGTACTTC.

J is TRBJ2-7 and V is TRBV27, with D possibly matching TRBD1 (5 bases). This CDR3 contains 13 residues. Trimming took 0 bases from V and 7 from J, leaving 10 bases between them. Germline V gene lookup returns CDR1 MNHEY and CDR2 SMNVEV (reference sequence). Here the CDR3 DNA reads TGTGCCAGCAGTTTATCGGGGCTGAGTGAGCAGTACTTC. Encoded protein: CASSLSGLSEQYF.

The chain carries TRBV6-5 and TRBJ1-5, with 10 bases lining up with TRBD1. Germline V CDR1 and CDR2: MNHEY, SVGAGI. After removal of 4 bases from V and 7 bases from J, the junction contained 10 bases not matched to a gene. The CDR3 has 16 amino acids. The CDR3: CASSFGQGDKGQPQHF. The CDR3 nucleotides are TGTGCCAGCAGTTTCGGACAGGGGGATAAAGGGCAGCCCCAGCATTTT.

The CDR3 DNA reads as TGTGCCAGCAGCGTAGTTGGGGGCTCCTCTGAAGCTTTCTTT. It yields the protein CASSVVGGSSEAFF. The rearrangement links TRBV9 to TRBJ1-1, with a tentative D call TRBD1 (6 bases). V lost 0 bases and J 6 bases, leaving 12 bases between the germline ends. Germline values: CDR1 SGDLS, CDR2 YYNGEE. CDR3 size: 14 residues.

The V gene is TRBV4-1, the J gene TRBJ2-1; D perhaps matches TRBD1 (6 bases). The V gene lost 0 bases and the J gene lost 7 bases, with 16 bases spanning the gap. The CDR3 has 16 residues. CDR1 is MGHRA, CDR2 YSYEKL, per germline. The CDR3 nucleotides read TGCGCCAGCAGCCAAGATTTGGGAGACAGGCTGAATGAGCAGTTCTTC. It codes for CASSQDLGDRLNEQFF.

The CDR3 region is CASTLGQGYNEQFF. The CDR3 DNA is TGTGCCAGCACCTTGGGGCAGGGTTACAATGAGCAGTTCTTC. V gene TRBV28 combines with J gene TRBJ2-1; possibly TRBD1 for D (5 bases). The germline CDR1 and CDR2 sequences are MDHEN and SYDVKM. Trimming shortened V by 7 bases and J by 4 bases, and 14 bases separated the two germline ends. This CDR3 is 14 amino acids long.

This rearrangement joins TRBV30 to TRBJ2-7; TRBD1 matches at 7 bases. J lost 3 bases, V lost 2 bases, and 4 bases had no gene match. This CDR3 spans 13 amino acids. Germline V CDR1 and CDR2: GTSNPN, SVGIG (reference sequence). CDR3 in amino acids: CAWSLRDSYEQYF. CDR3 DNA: TGTGCCTGGAGTCTACGGGACAGCTACGAGCAGTACTTC.

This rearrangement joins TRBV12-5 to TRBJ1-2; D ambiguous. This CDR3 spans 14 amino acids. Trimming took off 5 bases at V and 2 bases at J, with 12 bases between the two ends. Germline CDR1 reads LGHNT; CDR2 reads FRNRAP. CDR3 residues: CASGTPHGNYGYTF. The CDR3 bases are TGTGCTAGTGGTACCCCGCACGGAAACTATGGCTACACCTTC.

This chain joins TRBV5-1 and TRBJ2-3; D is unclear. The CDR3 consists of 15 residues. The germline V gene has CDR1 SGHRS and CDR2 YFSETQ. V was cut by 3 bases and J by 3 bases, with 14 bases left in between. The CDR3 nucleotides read TGCGCCAGCAGCTCTTCCTCCCCTACAACAGATACGCAGTATTTT. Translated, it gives CASSSSSPTTDTQYF.

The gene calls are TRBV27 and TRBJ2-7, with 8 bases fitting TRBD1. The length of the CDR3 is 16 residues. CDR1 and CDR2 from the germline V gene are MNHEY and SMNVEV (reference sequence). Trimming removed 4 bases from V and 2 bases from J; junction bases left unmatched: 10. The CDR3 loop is CASSSLDRDHPYEQYF. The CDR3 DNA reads TGTGCCAGCAGTTCTTTGGACAGGGACCATCCCTACGAGCAGTACTTC.

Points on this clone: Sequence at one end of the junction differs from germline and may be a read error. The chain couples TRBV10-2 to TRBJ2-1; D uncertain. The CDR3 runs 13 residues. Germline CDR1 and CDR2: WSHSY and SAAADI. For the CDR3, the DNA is TGCGCCAGCACATTTCACTCCAACAATGAGCAGTTCTTC. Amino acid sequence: CASTFHSNNEQFF.

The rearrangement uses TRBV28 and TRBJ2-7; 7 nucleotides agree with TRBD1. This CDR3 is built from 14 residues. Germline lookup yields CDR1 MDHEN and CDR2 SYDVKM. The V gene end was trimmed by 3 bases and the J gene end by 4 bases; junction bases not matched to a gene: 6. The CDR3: CASSFGQAGYEQYF. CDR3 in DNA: TGTGCCAGCAGTTTCGGACAGGCTGGGTACGAGCAGTACTTC.

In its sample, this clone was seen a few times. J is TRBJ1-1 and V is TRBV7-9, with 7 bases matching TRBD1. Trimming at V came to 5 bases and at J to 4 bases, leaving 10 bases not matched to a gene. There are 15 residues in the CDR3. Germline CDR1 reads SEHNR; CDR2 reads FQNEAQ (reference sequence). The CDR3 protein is CASSPNDRAGTEAFF. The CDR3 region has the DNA TGTGCCAGCAGCCCTAACGACAGGGCGGGCACTGAAGCTTTCTTT.